This T cell receptor beta chain was documented in a study of human T cells and chemical hapten exposure. Study-level background: Affected patients, primarily female, had alopecia areata, totalis or universalis. Largely, small differences in pooled library volume made per-sample TCR yields vary. General study results and limits: Expanded TCRs made up significantly more big CDR3 similarity clusters than controls did.

Germline lookup yields CDR1 SGHRS and CDR2 YFSETQ. V lost 4 bases and J 2 bases, leaving 16 bases between the germline ends. The CDR3 covers 15 residues. Time point given: pre-sensitization, week 0. Specified treatment: therapeutic diphenylcyclopropenone sensitization with weekly scalp DPC. Blood collection took place prior to placing each patch test. TCRdb used MiXCR to reprocess the RACE reads, holding one entry per CDR3 protein. Among tens of thousands of distinct CDR3 sequences listed, about a tenth were seen once. This clonotype was observed many times. Its antigen is not known. The specimen comprised whole blood, sampled in connection with sensitization to the hapten diphenylcyclopropenone (DPC). The V call is TRBV5-1, the J call TRBJ2-7; a possible D gene is TRBD2 (5 bases). The source of this sequence is a woman in her 50s with alopecia areata. Some clones in this sample may be carry-over from other donors' samples. CDR3 protein: CASSPSPPGAYEQYF. The CDR3 DNA follows: TGCGCCAGCAGCCCAAGTCCTCCCGGGGCCTACGAGCAGTACTTC.